The clone carrying this T cell receptor (beta chain) was observed a few times. Its cognate antigen is unknown. Sample barcodes and UMIs were carried by the TCR alpha and TCR beta cDNA libraries that 5'RACE generated with constant-segment primers. One entry per CDR3 protein, called by TCRdb with MiXCR from the 5' RACE reads. The table lists 400,000 or so distinct CDR3 sequences, roughly 20% of them singletons. The data originate from a study of T-cell memory formation after mild COVID-19. Study-level points and caveats: Memory sampled before infection contained some responding clones, suggesting cross-reactive memory joined.

Germline loops: CDR1 KGHDR, CDR2 SFDVKD. The V and J ends lost 5 bases and 0 bases respectively, with 19 bases between them. The CDR3 spans 18 residues. The chain links TRBV24-1 to TRBJ2-1, with a possible D match to TRBD2 (6 bases). The TCR comes from an adult woman who had mild COVID-19 (a few samples of this study predate the infection). Cell type and time point are not known. The sequenced sample consisted of PBMCs or a T cell subset sorted from them (not recorded which). DNA for the CDR3: TGTGCCACCAGTGTAAACCCCGGGGCGGGGAGCTCCTACAATGAGCAGTTCTTC. It encodes CATSVNPGAGSSYNEQFF.